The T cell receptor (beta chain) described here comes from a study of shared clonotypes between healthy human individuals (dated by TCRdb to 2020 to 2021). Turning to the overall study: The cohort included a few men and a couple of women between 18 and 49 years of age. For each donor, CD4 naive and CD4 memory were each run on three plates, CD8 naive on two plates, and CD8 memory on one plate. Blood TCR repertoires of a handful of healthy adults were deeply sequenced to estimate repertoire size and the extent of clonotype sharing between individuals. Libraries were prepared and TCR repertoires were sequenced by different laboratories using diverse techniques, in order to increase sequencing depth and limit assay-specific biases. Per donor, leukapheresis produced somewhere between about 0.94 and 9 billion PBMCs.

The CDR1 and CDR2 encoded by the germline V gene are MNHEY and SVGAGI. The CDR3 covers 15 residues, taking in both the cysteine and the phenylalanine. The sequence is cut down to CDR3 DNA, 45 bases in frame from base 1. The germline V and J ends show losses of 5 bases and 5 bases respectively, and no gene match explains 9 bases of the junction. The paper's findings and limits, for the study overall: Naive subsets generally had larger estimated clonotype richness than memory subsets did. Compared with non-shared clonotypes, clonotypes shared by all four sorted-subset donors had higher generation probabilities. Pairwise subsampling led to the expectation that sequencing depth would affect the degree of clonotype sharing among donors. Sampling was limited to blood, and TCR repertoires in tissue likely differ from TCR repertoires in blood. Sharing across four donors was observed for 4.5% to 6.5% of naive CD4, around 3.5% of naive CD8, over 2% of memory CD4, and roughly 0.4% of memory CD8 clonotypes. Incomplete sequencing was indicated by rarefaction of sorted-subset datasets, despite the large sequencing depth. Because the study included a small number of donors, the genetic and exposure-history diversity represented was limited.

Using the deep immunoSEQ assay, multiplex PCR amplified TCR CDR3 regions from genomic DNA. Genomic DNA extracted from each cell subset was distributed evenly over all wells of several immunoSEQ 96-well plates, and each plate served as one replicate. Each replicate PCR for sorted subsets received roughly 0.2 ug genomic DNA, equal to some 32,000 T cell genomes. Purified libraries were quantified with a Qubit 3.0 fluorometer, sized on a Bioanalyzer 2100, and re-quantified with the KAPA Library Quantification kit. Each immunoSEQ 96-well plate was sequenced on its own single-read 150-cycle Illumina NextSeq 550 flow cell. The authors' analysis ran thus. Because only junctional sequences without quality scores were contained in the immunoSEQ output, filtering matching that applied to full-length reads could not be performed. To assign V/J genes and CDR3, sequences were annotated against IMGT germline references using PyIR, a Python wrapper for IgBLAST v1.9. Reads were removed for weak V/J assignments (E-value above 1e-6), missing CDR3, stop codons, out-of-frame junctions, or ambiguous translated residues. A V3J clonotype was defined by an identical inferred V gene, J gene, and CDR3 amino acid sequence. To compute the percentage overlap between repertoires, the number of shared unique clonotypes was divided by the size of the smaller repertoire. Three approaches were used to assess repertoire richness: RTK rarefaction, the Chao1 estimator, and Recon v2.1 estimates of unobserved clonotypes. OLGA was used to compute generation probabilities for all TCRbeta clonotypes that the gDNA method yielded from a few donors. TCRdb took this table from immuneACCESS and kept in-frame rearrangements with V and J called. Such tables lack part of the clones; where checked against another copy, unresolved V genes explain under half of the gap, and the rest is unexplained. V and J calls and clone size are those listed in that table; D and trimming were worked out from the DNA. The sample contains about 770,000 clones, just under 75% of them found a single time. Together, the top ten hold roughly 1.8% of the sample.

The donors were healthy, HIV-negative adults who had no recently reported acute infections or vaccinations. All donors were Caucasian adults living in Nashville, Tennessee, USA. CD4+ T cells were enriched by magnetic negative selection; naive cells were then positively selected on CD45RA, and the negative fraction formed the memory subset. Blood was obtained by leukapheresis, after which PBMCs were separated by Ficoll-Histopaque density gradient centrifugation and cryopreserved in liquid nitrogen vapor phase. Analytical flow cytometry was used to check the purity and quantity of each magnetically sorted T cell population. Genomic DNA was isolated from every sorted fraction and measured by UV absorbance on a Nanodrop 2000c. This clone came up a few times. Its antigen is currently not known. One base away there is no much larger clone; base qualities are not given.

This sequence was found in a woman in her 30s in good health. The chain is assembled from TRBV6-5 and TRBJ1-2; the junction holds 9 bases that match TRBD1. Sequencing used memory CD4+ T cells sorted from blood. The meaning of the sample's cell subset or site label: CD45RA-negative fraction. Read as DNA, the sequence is TGTGCCAGCAGTCGACCGGGACAGGGAGCATATGGCTACACCTTC. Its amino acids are CASSRPGQGAYGYTF.